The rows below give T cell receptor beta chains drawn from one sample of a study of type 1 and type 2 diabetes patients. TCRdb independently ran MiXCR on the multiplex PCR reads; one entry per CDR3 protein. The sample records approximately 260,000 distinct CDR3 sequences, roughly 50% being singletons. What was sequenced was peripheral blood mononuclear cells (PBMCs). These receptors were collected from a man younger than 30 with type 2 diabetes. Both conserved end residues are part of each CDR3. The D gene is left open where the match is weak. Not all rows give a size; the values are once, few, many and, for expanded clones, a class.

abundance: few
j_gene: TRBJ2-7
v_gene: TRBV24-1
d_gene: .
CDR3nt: TGTGCCACCTCGAAAGGAGGGACCGCCTCCTACGAGCAGTACTTC
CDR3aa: CATSKGGTASYEQYF

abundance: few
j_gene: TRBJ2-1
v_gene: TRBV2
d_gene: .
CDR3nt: TGTGCCAGCAACGAGGAGGAGTTCATCAATGAGCAGTTCTTC
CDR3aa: CASNEEEFINEQFF

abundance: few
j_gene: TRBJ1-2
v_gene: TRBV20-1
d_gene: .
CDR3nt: TGCAGTGCTAGAGATGGACGGGGGGCAGTCTATGGCTACACCTTC
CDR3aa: CSARDGRGAVYGYTF

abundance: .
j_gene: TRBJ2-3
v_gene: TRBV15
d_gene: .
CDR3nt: TGTGCCACCAGCAGAACAGCGGCAGATACGCAGTATTTT
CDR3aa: CATSRTAADTQYF

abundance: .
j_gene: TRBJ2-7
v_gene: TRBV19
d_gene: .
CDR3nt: TGTGCCAGTAGGAAAACCGGGACCCGGAATACCTACGAGCGGTACTTC
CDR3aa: CASRKTGTRNTYERYF

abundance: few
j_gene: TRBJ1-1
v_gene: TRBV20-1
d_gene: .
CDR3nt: TGCAGTCAGGGCAGGGACCCAGGCACTGAAGCTTTCTTT
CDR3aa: CSQGRDPGTEAFF

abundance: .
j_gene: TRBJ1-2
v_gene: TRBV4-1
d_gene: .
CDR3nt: TGCGCCAGCAGCCATGAGCGGTATAACTATGGCTACACCTTC
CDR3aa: CASSHERYNYGYTF

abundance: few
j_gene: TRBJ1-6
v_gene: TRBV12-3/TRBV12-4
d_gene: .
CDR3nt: TGTGCCAGCAGTCCCCCCCGTGGGTCACCCCTCCACTTT
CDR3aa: CASSPPRGSPLHF

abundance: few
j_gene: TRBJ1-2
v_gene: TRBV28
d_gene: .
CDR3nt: TGTGCCAGCAGTCCCCGGGACTATGGCTACACCTTC
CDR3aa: CASSPRDYGYTF

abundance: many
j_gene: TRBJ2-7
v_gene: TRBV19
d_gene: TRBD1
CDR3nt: TGTGCCAGTAGTATGATGGGACAGGGATACGAGCAGTACTTC
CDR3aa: CASSMMGQGYEQYF